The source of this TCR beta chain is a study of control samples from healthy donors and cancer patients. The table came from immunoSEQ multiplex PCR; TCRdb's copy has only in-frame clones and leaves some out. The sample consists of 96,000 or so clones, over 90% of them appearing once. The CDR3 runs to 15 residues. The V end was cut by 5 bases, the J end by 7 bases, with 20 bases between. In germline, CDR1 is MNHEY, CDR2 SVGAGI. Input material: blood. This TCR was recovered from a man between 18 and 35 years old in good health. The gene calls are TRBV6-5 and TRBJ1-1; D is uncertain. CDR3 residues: CASSTIPGDTLEAFF. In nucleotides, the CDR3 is TGTGCCAGCAGTACTATACCGGGAGACACTCTTGAAGCTTTCTTT.